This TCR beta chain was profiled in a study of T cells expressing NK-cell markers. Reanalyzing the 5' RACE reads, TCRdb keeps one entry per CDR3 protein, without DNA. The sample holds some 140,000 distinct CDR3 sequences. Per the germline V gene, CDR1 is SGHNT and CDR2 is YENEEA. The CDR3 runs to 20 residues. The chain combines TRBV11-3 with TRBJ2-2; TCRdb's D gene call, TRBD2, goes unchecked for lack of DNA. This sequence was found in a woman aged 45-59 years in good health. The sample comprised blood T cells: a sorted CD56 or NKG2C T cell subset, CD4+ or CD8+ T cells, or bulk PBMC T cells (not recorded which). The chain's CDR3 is CASSYFGLAGTIMNTGELFF.